The T cell receptor beta chain under discussion was sequenced for a study of blood T cell repertoires in COVID-19. On the study more broadly: Collection of acute and convalescent COVID-19 samples took place in the United States, Italy and Spain. PBMCs, B-cell-depleted T cells, or T cells were the source of the cDNA or gDNA that made up the material.

The CDR3 is made up of 21 amino acids. Germline V gives CDR1 MGHRA, CDR2 YSYEKL. Trimming took 4 bases from V and 2 from J; bases not matched to a gene: 23. In the study's own analysis: Counts of nucleated cells, estimated from reference gene primer amplification, were obtained. The repertoire was sequenced with immunoSEQ multiplex PCR; TCRdb's copy has only in-frame clones and lacks some. V and J calls and clone size come straight from that table; D and trimming were deduced from the DNA. The data show roughly 150,000 clones, roughly 80% seen once. Sequences were obtained from peripheral blood. The source is a man aged 55 to 69 with acute or convalescent COVID-19. The rearrangement joins TRBV4-1 to TRBJ1-2, with 9 bases matching TRBD1. The CDR3: CASSPGAQGPVRTGVNYGYTF. The CDR3 coding sequence is TGCGCCAGCAGCCCTGGGGCGCAAGGTCCGGTAAGGACAGGGGTAAACTATGGCTACACCTTC.